The sequence of this TCR beta chain was determined in a study of human T cells and chemical hapten exposure. This sample's time point: patch test 3, about 24 weeks after DPC sensitization. Treatment denoted: therapeutic diphenylcyclopropenone sensitization with weekly scalp DPC. TCRdb redid the calling of the RACE reads with MiXCR, one entry per CDR3 protein. The sample has 90,000 to 140,000 distinct CDR3 sequences, approximately 36% seen once. Germline V gene sequence: CDR1 MNHEY, CDR2 SVGAGI. Deletions cut 0 bases from V and 0 bases from J, with 22 bases between. The length of the CDR3 is 20 residues.

The chain joins TRBV6-5 to TRBJ2-3; D unclear. The clonotype comes from a middle-aged man with alopecia areata. Some clones in this sample may be carry-over from other donors' samples. Sequenced material: whole blood, taken in connection with sensitization to the hapten diphenylcyclopropenone (DPC). This CDR3 is CASSYSSDSWLLPSTDTQYF. DNA for the CDR3: TGTGCCAGCAGTTACTCGAGCGATTCATGGCTGCTCCCTAGCACAGATACGCAGTATTTT.